The text below deals with one T cell receptor beta chain. The sample originates from a study of tumor-infiltrating lymphocytes in oesophageal squamous cell carcinoma. TCRdb redid the calling of the PCR reads with MiXCR, one entry per CDR3 protein. The repertoire includes approximately 20,000 distinct CDR3 sequences, over 40% of them detected once, and under 12% sits in the top ten. The CDR3 spans 15 residues. Germline V gene lookup returns CDR1 MNHEY and CDR2 SVGAGI. Trimming stripped 0 bases from V and 3 bases from J, with 9 bases between. Sequencing used normal esophageal tissue next to the tumor. The TCR comes from a male donor with esophageal squamous cell carcinoma. The chain has TRBV6-5 and TRBJ1-5; unclear D gene. The CDR3 coding sequence is TGTGCCAGCAGTTACTCTGCCAGCCTCAATCAGCCCCAGCATTTT. Protein sequence: CASSYSASLNQPQHF.